The clone carrying this T cell receptor beta chain came up many times. This specimen comes from a study of regulatory T cells in long-lasting Graves disease. Described time point: newly diagnosed GD, antithyroid drugs for less than 3 months. From RNA extracted from PBMCs, the TCR library was made. The CDR3 runs 13 residues. Losses at the gene ends were 3 bases for V and 3 bases for J; bases not matched to a gene: 3. Germline assignment: CDR1 SQVTM and CDR2 ANQGSEA. Sequencing libraries for TCR beta were prepared with iRepertoire HTBI primers and Arm-PCR of CDR3 regions. Via MiXCR, TCRdb re-called the multiplex PCR reads, giving one row per CDR3 protein. The sample has roughly 500,000 distinct CDR3 sequences, 13% seen once. These data also formed part of another study, on T cells in Graves' hyperthyroidism and ophthalmopathy.

This sample comprised peripheral blood mononuclear cells (PBMCs), obtained at new diagnosis, from a patient treated with antithyroid drugs. The sequence was collected from a man aged 25 to 40 with Graves disease. The chain carries TRBV29-1 and TRBJ2-7, with 9 bases matching TRBD2. For the CDR3, the DNA is TGCAGCGTTGAGGTACTAGCGGGCTACGAGCAGTACTTC. It specifies CSVEVLAGYEQYF.